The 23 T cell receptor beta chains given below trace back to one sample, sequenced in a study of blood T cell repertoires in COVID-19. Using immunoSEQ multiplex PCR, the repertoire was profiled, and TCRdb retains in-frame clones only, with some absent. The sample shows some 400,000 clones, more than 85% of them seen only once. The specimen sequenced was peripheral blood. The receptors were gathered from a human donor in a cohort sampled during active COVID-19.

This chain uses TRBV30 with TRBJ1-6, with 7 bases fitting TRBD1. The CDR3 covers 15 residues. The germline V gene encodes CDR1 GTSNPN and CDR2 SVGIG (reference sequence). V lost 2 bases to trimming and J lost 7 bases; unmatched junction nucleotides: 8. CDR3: CAWSWAGGRNSPLHF. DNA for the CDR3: TGTGCCTGGAGTTGGGCAGGGGGAAGGAATTCACCCCTCCACTTT. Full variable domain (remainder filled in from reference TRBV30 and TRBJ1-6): SQTIHQWPATLVQPVGSPLSLECTVEGTSNPNLYWYRQAAGRGLQLLFYSVGIGQISSEVPQNLSASRPQDRQFILSSKKLLLSDSGFYLCAWSWAGGRNSPLHFGNGTRLTVT.

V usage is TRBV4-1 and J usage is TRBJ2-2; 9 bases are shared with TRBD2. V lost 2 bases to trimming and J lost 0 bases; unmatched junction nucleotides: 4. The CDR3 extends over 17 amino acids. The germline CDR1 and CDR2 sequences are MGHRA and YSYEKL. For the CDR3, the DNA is TGCGCCAGCAGCCAATTTGAGCGGGGGGCGAACACCGGGGAGCTGTTTTTT. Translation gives CASSQFERGANTGELFF.

This CDR3 is CASSVGRGLVNEQFF. For the CDR3, the DNA is TGTGCCAGCAGCGTAGGGAGGGGGCTAGTTAATGAGCAGTTCTTC. The chain links TRBV9 to TRBJ2-1, with D perhaps matching TRBD1 (7 bases). The V gene's germline CDR1 is SGDLS and CDR2 YYNGEE. CDR3 length: 15 residues. V lost 0 bases and J lost 7, with 14 bases in between. Full variable domain (remainder filled in from reference TRBV9 and TRBJ2-1): DSGVTQTPKHLITATGQRVTLRCSPRSGDLSVYWYQQSLDQGLQFLIQYYNGEERAKGNILERFSAQQFPDLHSELNLSSLELGDSALYFCASSVGRGLVNEQFFGPGTRLTVL.

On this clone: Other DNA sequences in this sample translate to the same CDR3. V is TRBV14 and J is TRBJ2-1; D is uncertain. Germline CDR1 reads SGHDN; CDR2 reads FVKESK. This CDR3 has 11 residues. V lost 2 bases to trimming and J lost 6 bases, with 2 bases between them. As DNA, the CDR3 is TGTGCCAGCAGCCAACTCAATGAGCAGTTCTTC. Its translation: CASSQLNEQFF.

As DNA, the CDR3 is TGTGCCAGCAGCCTGAGCGGGGAGGGAGGCTACACCTTC. Its protein product is CASSLSGEGGYTF. This chain joins TRBV5-8 and TRBJ1-2; D uncertain. CDR3 length equals 13 residues. Germline V CDR1 and CDR2: SGHTS, YDEGEE. The V end was cut by 4 bases, the J end by 8 bases, with 15 bases between.

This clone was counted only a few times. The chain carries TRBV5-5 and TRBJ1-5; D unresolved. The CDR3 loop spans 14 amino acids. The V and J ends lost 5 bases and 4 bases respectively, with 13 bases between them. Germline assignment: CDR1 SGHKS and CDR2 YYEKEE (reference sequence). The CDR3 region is CASSAEGGNQPQHF. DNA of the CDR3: TGTGCCAGCAGTGCCGAAGGAGGGAATCAGCCCCAGCATTTT. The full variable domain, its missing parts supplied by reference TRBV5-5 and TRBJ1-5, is DAGVTQSPTHLIKTRGQQVTLRCSPISGHKSVSWYQQVLGQGPQFIFQYYEKEERGRGNFPDRFSARQFPNYSSELNVNALLLGDSALYLCASSAEGGNQPQHFGDGTRLSIL.

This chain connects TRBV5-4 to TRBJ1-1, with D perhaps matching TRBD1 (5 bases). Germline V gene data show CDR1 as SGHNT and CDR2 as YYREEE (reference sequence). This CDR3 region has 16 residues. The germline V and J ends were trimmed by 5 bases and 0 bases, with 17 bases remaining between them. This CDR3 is CASRPRSTVMNTEAFF. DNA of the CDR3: TGTGCCAGCAGGCCTAGGTCGACAGTAATGAACACTGAAGCTTTCTTT.

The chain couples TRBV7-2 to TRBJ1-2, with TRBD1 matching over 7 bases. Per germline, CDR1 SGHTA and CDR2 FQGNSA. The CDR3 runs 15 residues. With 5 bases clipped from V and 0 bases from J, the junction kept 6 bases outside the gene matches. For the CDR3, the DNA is TGTGCCAGCAGCCCTGCAGGGGGATCTAACTATGGCTACACCTTC. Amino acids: CASSPAGGSNYGYTF.

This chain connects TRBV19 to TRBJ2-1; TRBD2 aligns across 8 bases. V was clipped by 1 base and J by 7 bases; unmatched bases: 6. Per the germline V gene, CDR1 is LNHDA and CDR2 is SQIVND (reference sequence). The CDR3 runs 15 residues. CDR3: CASSIAKREWNEQFF. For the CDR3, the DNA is TGTGCCAGTAGTATAGCGAAGCGGGAGTGGAATGAGCAGTTCTTC. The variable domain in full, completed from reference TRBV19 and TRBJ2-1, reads DGGITQSPKYLFRKEGQNVTLSCEQNLNHDAMYWYRQDPGQGLRLIYYSQIVNDFQKGDIAEGYSVSREKKESFPLTVTSAQKNPTAFYLCASSIAKREWNEQFFGPGTRLTVL.

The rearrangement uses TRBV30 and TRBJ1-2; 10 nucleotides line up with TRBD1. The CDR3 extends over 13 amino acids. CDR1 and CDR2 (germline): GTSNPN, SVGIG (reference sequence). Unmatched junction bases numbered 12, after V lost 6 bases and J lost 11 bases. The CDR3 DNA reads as TGTGCCTGTGGGACAGGGGCGTCCCGTTGGTACACCTTC. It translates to CACGTGASRWYTF.

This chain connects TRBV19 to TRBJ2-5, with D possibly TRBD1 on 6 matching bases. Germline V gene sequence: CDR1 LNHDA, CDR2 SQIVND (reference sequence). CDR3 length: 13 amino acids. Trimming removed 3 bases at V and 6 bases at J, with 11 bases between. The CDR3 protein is CASSIHRAKTQYF. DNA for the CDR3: TGTGCCAGTAGTATCCACAGGGCGAAGACCCAGTACTTC.

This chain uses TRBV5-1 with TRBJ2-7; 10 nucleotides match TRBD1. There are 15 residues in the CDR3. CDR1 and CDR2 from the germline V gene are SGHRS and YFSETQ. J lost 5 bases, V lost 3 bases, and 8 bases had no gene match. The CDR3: CASSWGQGIPHEQYF. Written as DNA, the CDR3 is TGCGCCAGCAGCTGGGGACAGGGGATTCCCCACGAGCAGTACTTC. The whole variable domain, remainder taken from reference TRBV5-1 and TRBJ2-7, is KAGVTQTPRYLIKTRGQQVTLSCSPISGHRSVSWYQQTPGQGLQFLFEYFSETQRNKGNFPGRFSGRQFSNSRSEMNVSTLELGDSALYLCASSWGQGIPHEQYFGPGTRLTVT.

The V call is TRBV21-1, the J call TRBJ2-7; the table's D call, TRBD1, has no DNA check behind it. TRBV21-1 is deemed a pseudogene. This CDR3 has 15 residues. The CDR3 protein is CASSIPSQGAYEQYF. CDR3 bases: TGTGCCAGCAGCATTCCTAGCCAGGGGGCCTACGAGCAGTACTTC.

The CDR3 region is CASSLLTRWGTDTQYF. CDR3 in DNA: TGTGCCAGCAGCTTGTTGACTAGATGGGGCACAGATACGCAGTATTTT. V and J are TRBV5-6 and TRBJ2-3; D may be TRBD2 (6 bases). The ends were cut back, 1 base at V and 1 base at J, with 13 bases in the middle. Per germline, CDR1 SGHDT and CDR2 YYEEEE. The CDR3 runs 16 residues. Full variable domain (outside the CDR3, taken from reference TRBV5-6 and TRBJ2-3): DAGVTQSPTHLIKTRGQQVTLRCSPKSGHDTVSWYQQALGQGPQFIFQYYEEEERQRGNFPDRFSGHQFPNYSSELNVNALLLGDSALYLCASSLLTRWGTDTQYFGPGTRLTVL.

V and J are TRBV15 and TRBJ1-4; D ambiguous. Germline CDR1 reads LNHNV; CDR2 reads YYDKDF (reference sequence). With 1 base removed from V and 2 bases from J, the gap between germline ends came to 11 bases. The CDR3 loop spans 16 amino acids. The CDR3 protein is CATSRGGPPTNEKLFF. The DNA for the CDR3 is TGTGCCACCAGCAGAGGCGGGCCCCCGACTAATGAAAAACTGTTTTTT.

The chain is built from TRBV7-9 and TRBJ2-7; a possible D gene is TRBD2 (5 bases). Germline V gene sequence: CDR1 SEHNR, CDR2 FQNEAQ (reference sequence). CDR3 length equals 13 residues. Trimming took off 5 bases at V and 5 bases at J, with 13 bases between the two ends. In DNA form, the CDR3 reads TGTGCCAGCAGCCCGAGGTACGGGAACGAGCAGTACTTC. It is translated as CASSPRYGNEQYF.

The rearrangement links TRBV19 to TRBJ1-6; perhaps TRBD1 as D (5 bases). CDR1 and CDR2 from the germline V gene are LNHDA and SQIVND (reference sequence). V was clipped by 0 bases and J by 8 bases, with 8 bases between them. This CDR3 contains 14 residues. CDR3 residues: CASSIDDRDSPLHF. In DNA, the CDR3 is TGTGCCAGTAGTATAGATGACAGAGATTCACCCCTCCACTTT.

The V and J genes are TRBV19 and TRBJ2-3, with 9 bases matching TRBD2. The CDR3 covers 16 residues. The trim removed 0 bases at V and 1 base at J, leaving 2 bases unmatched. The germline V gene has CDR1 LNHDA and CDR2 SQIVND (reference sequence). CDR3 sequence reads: CASSIEKREGTDTQYF. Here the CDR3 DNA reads TGTGCCAGTAGTATAGAAAAGCGGGAGGGCACAGATACGCAGTATTTT.

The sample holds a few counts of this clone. The CDR3 DNA reads as TGTGCCAGCAGTCATACATACGAGCAGTACTTC. Its protein product is CASSHTYEQYF. The chain recombines TRBV2 with TRBJ2-7; no clear D gene. Germline V gene data show CDR1 as SNHLY and CDR2 as FYNNEI. The CDR3 contains 11 residues. Trimming stripped 5 bases from V and 4 bases from J, with 6 bases between.

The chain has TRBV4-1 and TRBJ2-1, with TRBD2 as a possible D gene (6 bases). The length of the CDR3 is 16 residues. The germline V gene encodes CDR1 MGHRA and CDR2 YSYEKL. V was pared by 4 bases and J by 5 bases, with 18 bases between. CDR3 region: CASSPGVGGANNEQFF. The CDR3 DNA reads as TGCGCCAGCAGCCCGGGAGTAGGAGGGGCCAACAATGAGCAGTTCTTC.

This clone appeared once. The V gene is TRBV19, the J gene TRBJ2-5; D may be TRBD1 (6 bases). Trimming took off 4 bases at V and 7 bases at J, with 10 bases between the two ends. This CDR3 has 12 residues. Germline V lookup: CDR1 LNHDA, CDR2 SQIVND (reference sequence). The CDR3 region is CASSTTRGTQYF. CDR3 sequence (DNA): TGTGCCAGTAGTACGACCAGGGGGACCCAGTACTTC.

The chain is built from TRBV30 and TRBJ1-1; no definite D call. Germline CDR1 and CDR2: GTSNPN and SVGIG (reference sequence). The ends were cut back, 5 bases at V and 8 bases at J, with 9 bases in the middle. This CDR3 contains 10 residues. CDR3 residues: CAWARIEAFF. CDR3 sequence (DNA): TGTGCCTGGGCGAGAATAGAAGCTTTCTTT.

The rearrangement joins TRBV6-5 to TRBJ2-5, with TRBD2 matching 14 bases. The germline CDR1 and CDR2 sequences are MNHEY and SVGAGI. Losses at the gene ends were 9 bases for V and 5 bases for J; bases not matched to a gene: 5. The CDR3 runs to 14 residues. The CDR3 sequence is CASQTSGRVETQYF. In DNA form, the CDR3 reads TGTGCCAGTCAGACTAGCGGGAGGGTGGAGACCCAGTACTTC.